A single sample gave rise to the 19 T cell receptor beta chains below, sequenced in a study of cytomegalovirus exposure and HLA in healthy donors. In the PCR, 60 Vbeta and 13 Jbeta primers were used. Here immunoSEQ multiplex PCR was the method, and the copy in TCRdb shows in-frame clones only, minus some. The data contain around 150,000 clones, around 83% of them singletons. Sequencing input: PBMCs. These receptor sequences come from a man in his forties or fifties in good health and CMV-seropositive.

This clone was counted a single time. This chain uses TRBV9 with TRBJ1-1; D not resolved. V was shortened by 0 bases and J by 4 bases, with 13 bases between the two germline ends. The CDR3 consists of 15 residues. Germline lookup yields CDR1 SGDLS and CDR2 YYNGEE. The CDR3 bases are TGTGCCAGCAGCGTAGACCTGTCGGGAGGCACTGAAGCTTTCTTT. Residues: CASSVDLSGGTEAFF.

This chain connects TRBV4-2 to TRBJ1-2; unclear D gene. V was cut by 0 bases and J by 5 bases, with 4 bases left in between. Germline CDR1 LGHNA, CDR2 YNFKEQ. This CDR3 comprises 12 residues. The CDR3 DNA reads TGTGCCAGCAGCCAAGAGCAGTATGGCTACACCTTC. Translating gives CASSQEQYGYTF.

The rearrangement links TRBV12-5 to TRBJ2-7; D is unresolved. Between the trimmed V and J ends, which lost 5 bases and 3 bases, there was a span of 5 bases. CDR3 length: 11 residues. Germline V lookup: CDR1 LGHNT, CDR2 FRNRAP. DNA for the CDR3: TGTGCTAGTGGTCAACACTACGAGCAGTACTTC. Protein: CASGQHYEQYF.

This clone has more than one count but fewer than ten. This rearrangement joins TRBV27 to TRBJ2-3; 8 bases are a match to TRBD2. Trimming took 6 bases from V and 1 from J; bases not matched to a gene: 3. Germline V gives CDR1 MNHEY, CDR2 SMNVEV (reference sequence). This CDR3 region has 14 residues. The CDR3 is CASRTGGGTDTQYF. In nucleotides, the CDR3 is TGTGCCAGCAGAACGGGGGGGGGCACAGATACGCAGTATTTT.

This clone turned up a few times. This chain joins TRBV6-5 and TRBJ2-5, with a possible D match to TRBD2 (7 bases). Trimming took 6 bases from V and 4 from J, leaving 9 bases between them. Germline V gene data show CDR1 as MNHEY and CDR2 as SVGAGI. The CDR3 contains 12 residues. This CDR3 reads CASRGGLETQYF. The CDR3 nucleotides are TGTGCCAGCAGGGGGGGGCTAGAGACCCAGTACTTC.

The chain joins TRBV2 to TRBJ2-2; 9 positions agree with TRBD1. The CDR3 runs to 14 residues. V shed 6 bases, J shed 6 bases, and the junction held 5 bases outside the gene matches. Per germline, CDR1 SNHLY and CDR2 FYNNEI. CDR3 loop: CASRTDRGSGELFF. The DNA for the CDR3 is TGTGCCAGCAGGACCGACAGGGGGTCCGGGGAGCTGTTTTTT.

The chain couples TRBV30 to TRBJ2-7; D is perhaps TRBD2 (5 bases). Germline V CDR1 and CDR2: GTSNPN, SVGIG (reference sequence). V was shortened by 0 bases and J by 3 bases, with 9 bases between the two germline ends. There are 13 residues in the CDR3. CDR3 DNA: TGTGCCTGGAGTGTGGGGAGTGTCTACGAGCAGTACTTC. This sequence encodes CAWSVGSVYEQYF.

The chain is built from TRBV6-5 and TRBJ1-6, with a tentative D call TRBD1 (5 bases). Trimming stripped 3 bases from V and 6 bases from J, with 12 bases between. Germline-derived CDR1 and CDR2 are MNHEY and SVGAGI. The CDR3 length is 15 residues. Written as DNA, the CDR3 is TGTGCCAGCAGTTATTGGGGGGACTCTAATTCACCCCTCCACTTT. The encoded protein is CASSYWGDSNSPLHF.

The chain employs TRBV6-6 and TRBJ1-5, with 7 bases lining up with TRBD1. The CDR3 sequence is 15 residues long. With V trimmed by 5 bases and J by 0 bases, 4 bases remained unmatched. Germline assignment: CDR1 MNHNY and CDR2 SVGAGI (reference sequence). CDR3 in amino acids: CASSHGTASNQPQHF. CDR3 coding DNA: TGTGCCAGCAGTCACGGGACAGCTAGCAATCAGCCCCAGCATTTT.

The gene calls are TRBV9 and TRBJ1-1; perhaps TRBD1 as D (5 bases). V was pared by 0 bases and J by 3 bases, with 9 bases between. The CDR3 is 14 residues long. CDR1 is SGDLS and CDR2 is YYNGEE in the germline V gene. The CDR3 region has the DNA TGTGCCAGCAGCGTAGGAGGCAGGGACACTGAAGCTTTCTTT. Residues: CASSVGGRDTEAFF.

This chain joins TRBV19 and TRBJ1-2; 8 positions agree with TRBD1. Per germline, CDR1 LNHDA and CDR2 SQIVND (reference sequence). This CDR3 contains 17 residues. V was pared by 6 bases and J by 4 bases, with 16 bases of the junction left unmatched. In DNA, the CDR3 is TGTGCCAGTAGACCCCCCATCGGCAGGGGGCCTCGCTATGGCTACACCTTC. Its translation: CASRPPIGRGPRYGYTF.

This clone was counted once. This chain connects TRBV7-9 to TRBJ2-5; TRBD1 matches at 8 bases. The V gene end was trimmed by 4 bases and the J gene end by 7 bases; junction bases not matched to a gene: 5. Germline-derived CDR1 and CDR2 are SEHNR and FQNEAQ (reference sequence). The CDR3 has 13 residues. The CDR3 coding sequence is TGTGCCAGCAGCTATGGACAGGGTGCGACCCAGTACTTC. This translates into CASSYGQGATQYF.

This chain connects TRBV19 to TRBJ2-3, with 9 bases fitting TRBD1. Germline values: CDR1 LNHDA, CDR2 SQIVND (reference sequence). This CDR3 has 15 residues. V lost 3 bases and J lost 6; bases outside the gene matches: 7. Here the CDR3 DNA reads TGTGCCAGTAGTATCGGGACAGGGCTGTCTGATACGCAGTATTTT. This codes for CASSIGTGLSDTQYF.

Concerning this clone: Different DNA sequences within this sample yield the same CDR3. The chain couples TRBV7-9 to TRBJ2-5; 8 bases line up with TRBD1. The CDR3 runs 17 residues. V lost 5 bases, J lost 5 bases, and 16 bases stayed unmatched. CDR1 is SEHNR and CDR2 is FQNEAQ in the germline V gene (reference sequence). Here the CDR3 DNA reads TGTGCCAGCAGCATCCGGGACAGGAAGGGGTTTTGGGAGACCCAGTACTTC. The encoded protein is CASSIRDRKGFWETQYF.

The rearrangement joins TRBV5-1 to TRBJ1-4, with a weak D call TRBD1 (5 bases). The CDR3 runs 14 residues. V was trimmed by 4 bases and J by 7 bases, leaving 14 bases between them. Germline V gene lookup returns CDR1 SGHRS and CDR2 YFSETQ. CDR3 amino acids: CASSGGDVREKLFF. As DNA, the CDR3 is TGCGCCAGCAGCGGGGGGGACGTACGTGAAAAACTGTTTTTT. Full variable domain (outside the CDR3, taken from reference TRBV5-1 and TRBJ1-4): KAGVTQTPRYLIKTRGQQVTLSCSPISGHRSVSWYQQTPGQGLQFLFEYFSETQRNKGNFPGRFSGRQFSNSRSEMNVSTLELGDSALYLCASSGGDVREKLFFGSGTQLSVL.

This clone was detected once. CDR3 nucleotide sequence: TGTGCCAGCAGCTTAGTCGCTAGCGGGGCCTACAATGAGCAGTTCTTC. Translation gives CASSLVASGAYNEQFF. The chain uses TRBV11-2 and TRBJ2-1; 9 nucleotides match TRBD2. V was pared by 1 base and J by 2 bases, with 3 bases of the junction left unmatched. Per the germline V gene, CDR1 is SGHAT and CDR2 is FQNNGV. CDR3 length: 16 amino acids.

CDR3 coding DNA: TGTGCCACCAGCAGAGATCGGGAGGGCGATGGCTACACCTTC. It yields the protein CATSRDREGDGYTF. The V gene is TRBV15, the J gene TRBJ1-2, with D uncertain. V was trimmed by 0 bases and J by 6 bases, leaving 11 bases between them. Germline assignment: CDR1 LNHNV and CDR2 YYDKDF (reference sequence). The length of the CDR3 is 14 residues.

The chain joins TRBV5-1 to TRBJ1-1, with TRBD1 identical over 12 bases. V dropped 4 bases and J dropped 3; count of bases not matched to a gene: 10. CDR3 length: 17 residues. CDR1 and CDR2 from the germline V gene are SGHRS and YFSETQ. CDR3 coding DNA: TGCGCCAGCAGCCCGGGGACAGGGGGCTGGTTTGACACTGAAGCTTTCTTT. Its translation: CASSPGTGGWFDTEAFF.

The rearrangement links TRBV5-4 to TRBJ2-3; 8 nucleotides match TRBD2. Germline V gene data show CDR1 as SGHNT and CDR2 as YYREEE (reference sequence). The CDR3 runs 15 residues. The J segment lost 2 bases and the V segment lost 6 bases, leaving 8 bases of the junction unmatched. The CDR3 reads CASNRVAGNTDTQYF. The CDR3, as DNA: TGTGCCAGCAACAGAGTAGCGGGAAACACAGATACGCAGTATTTT. The variable domain in full, with the rest retrieved from reference TRBV5-4 and TRBJ2-3, is ETGVTQSPTHLIKTRGQQVTLRCSSQSGHNTVSWYQQALGQGPQFIFQYYREEENGRGNFPPRFSGLQFPNYSSELNVNALELDDSALYLCASNRVAGNTDTQYFGPGTRLTVL.